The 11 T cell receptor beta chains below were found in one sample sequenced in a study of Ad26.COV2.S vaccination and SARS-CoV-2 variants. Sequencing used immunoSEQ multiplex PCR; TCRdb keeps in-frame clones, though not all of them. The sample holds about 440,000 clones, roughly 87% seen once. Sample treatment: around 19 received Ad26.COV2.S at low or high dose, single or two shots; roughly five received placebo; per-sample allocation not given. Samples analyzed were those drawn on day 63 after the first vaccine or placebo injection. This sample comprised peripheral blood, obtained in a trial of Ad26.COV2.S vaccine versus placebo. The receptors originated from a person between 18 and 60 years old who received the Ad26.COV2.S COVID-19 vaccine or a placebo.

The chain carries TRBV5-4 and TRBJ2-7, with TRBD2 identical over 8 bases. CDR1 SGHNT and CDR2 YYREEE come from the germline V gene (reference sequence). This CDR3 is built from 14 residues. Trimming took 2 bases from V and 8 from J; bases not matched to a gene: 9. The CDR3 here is CASSLGREGRQQYF. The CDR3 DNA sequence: TGTGCCAGCAGCTTAGGACGGGAGGGCCGACAGCAGTACTTC.

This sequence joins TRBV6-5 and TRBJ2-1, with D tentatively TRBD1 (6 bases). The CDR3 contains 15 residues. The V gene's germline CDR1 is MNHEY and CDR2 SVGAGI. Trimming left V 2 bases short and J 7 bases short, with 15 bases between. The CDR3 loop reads CASSYPRQDGNEQFF. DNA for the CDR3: TGTGCCAGCAGTTACCCGAGACAGGACGGTAATGAGCAGTTCTTC.

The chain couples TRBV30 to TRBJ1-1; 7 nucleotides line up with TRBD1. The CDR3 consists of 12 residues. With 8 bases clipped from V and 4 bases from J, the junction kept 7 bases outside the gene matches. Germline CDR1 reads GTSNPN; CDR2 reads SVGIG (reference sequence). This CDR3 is CAQTGCSTEAFF. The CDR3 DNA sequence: TGTGCCCAGACAGGGTGCAGCACTGAAGCTTTCTTT.

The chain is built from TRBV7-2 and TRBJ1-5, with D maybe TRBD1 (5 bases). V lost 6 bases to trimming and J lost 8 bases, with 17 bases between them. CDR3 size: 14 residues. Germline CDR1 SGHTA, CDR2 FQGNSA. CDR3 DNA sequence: TGTGCCAGCAGTTCCCAGGGATCCGGAGAGCCCCAGCATTTT. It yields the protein CASSSQGSGEPQHF.

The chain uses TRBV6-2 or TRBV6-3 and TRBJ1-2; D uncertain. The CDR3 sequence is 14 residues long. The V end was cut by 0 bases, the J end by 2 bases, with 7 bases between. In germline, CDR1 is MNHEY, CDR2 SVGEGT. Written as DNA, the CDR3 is TGTGCCAGCAGTTACTCCGGGGTAAACTATGGCTACACCTTC. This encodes CASSYSGVNYGYTF.

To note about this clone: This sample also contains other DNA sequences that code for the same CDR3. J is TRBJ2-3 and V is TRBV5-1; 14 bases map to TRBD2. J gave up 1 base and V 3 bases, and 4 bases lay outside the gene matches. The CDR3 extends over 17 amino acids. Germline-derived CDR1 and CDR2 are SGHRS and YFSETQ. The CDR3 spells CASSSGTSGSGTDTQYF. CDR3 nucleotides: TGCGCCAGCAGCTCAGGGACTAGCGGGAGTGGCACAGATACGCAGTATTTT.

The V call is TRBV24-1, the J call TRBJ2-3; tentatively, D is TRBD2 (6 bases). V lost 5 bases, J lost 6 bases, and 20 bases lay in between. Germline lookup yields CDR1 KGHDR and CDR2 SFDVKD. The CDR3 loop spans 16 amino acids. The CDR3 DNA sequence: TGTGCCACCAGTGCAGTTAGCGGACCGGATGCGGATACGCAGTATTTT. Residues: CATSAVSGPDADTQYF.

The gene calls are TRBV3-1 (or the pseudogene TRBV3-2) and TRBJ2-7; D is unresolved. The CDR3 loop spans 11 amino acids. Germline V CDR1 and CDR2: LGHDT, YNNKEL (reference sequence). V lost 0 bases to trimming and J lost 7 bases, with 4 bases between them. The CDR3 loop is CASSQEREQYF. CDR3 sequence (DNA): TGTGCCAGCAGCCAAGAGCGGGAGCAGTACTTC.

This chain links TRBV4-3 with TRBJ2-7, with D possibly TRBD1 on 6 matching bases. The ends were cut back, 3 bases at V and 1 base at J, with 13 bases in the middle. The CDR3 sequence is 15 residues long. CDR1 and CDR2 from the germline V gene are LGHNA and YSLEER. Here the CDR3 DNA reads TGCGCCAGCAGCCACCGGACAGTGGGGTCCTACGAGCAGTACTTC. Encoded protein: CASSHRTVGSYEQYF.

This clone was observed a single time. This CDR3 is CASSLVEVETQYF. The DNA for the CDR3 is TGTGCCAGCAGCTTAGTTGAAGTCGAGACCCAGTACTTC. J is TRBJ2-5 and V is TRBV7-2, with D hard to call. CDR3 size: 13 residues. Germline values: CDR1 SGHTA, CDR2 FQGNSA. Trimming took 1 base from V and 5 from J, leaving 8 bases between them. The full variable domain, rest sourced from reference TRBV7-2 and TRBJ2-5, is GAGVSQSPSNKVTEKGKDVELRCDPISGHTALYWYRQSLGQGLEFLIYFQGNSAPDKSGLPSDRFSAERTGGSVSTLTIQRTQQEDSAVYLCASSLVEVETQYFGPGTRLLVL.

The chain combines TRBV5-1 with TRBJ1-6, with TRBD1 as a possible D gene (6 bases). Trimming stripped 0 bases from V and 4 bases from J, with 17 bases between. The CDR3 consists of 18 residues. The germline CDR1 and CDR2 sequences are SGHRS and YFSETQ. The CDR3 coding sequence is TGCGCCAGCAGCTTGGTTTCGGCTCGAGGGGGTTATAATTCACCCCTCCACTTT. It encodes CASSLVSARGGYNSPLHF.